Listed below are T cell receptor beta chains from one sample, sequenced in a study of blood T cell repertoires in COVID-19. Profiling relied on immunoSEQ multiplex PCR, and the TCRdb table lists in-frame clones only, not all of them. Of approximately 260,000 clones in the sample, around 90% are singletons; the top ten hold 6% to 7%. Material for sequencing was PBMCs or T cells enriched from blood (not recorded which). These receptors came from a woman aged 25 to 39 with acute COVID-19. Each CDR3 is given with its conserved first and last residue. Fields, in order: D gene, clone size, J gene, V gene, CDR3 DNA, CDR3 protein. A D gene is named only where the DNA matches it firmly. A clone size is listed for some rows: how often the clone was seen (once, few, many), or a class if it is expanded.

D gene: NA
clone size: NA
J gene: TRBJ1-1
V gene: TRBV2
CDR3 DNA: TGTGCCAGCAGGGCCCCCCGTGAAGCTTTCTTT
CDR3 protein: CASRAPREAFF

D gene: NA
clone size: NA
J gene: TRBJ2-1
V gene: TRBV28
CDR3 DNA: TGTGCCAGCAGTTTATTTAGTGAGCAGTTCTTC
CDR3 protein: CASSLFSEQFF

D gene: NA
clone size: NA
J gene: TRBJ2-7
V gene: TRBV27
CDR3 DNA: TGTGCCAGCAGTTTGAGCAACAGGACCTTATCCTACGAGCAGTACTTC
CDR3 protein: CASSLSNRTLSYEQYF

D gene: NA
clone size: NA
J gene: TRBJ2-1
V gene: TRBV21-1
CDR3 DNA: TGTGCCAGCAGCACCGGGACAGGGTTACTAGATGAGCAGTTCTTC
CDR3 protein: CASSTGTGLLDEQFF

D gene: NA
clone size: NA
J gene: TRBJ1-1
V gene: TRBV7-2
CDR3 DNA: TGTGCCAGCAGCTTAGGGGGCGCGACCCCTGAAGCTTTCTTT
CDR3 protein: CASSLGGATPEAFF

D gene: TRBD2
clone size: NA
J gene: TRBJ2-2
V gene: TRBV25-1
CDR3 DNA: TGTGCCAGCAGTGTGAGCGGGGGGGTTGGCGGGGAGCTGTTTTTT
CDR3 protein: CASSVSGGVGGELFF

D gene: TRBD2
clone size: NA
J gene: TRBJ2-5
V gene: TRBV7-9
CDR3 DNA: TGTGCCAGCAGCTGGGCCAGCGGGGGATCGGAGACCCAGTACTTC
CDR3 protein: CASSWASGGSETQYF

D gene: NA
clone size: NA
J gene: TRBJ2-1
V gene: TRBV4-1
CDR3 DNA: TGCGCCAGCAGCCAAGGGGGAGGGGGGCTCTCCTACAATGAGCAGTTCTTC
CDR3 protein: CASSQGGGGLSYNEQFF

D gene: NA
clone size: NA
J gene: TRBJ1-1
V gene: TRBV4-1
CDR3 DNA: TGCGCCAGCAGCCAAGAAGGCGGAGGAGTAAACACTGAAGCTTTCTTT
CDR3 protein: CASSQEGGGVNTEAFF

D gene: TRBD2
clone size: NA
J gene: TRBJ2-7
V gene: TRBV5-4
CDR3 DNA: TGTGCCAGCAGCTTGGCCGAGCGGGGACCCTACGAGCAGTACTTC
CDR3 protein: CASSLAERGPYEQYF

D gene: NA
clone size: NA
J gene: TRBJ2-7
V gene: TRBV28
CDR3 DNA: TGTGCCAGCAGTTTAGGGCAGGTTTCAGCGGAAGAGCAGTACTTC
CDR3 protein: CASSLGQVSAEEQYF

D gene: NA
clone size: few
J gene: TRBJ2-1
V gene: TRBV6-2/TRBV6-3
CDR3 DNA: TGTGCCAGCAGTTATGATGCCAGCTCCTACAATGAGCAGTTCTTC
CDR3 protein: CASSYDASSYNEQFF